Reported below is one T cell receptor (beta chain). The antigen remains unidentified. The data belong to a study of identical twins. Each CDR3 protein gets one entry after TCRdb re-called the 5' RACE reads with MiXCR. The data contain roughly 750,000 distinct CDR3 sequences, 20% to 25% of them singletons. Findings of the study overall: Twins shared out-of-frame alpha sequences with excess low generation probability.

With 6 bases clipped from V and 2 bases from J, the junction kept 4 bases outside the gene matches. The CDR3 loop spans 14 amino acids. Germline V gene sequence: CDR1 MNHNS, CDR2 SASEGT. The sample was also reused in another study, on T cells expressing NK-cell markers.

This chain links TRBV6-1 with TRBJ1-2, with 9 bases lining up with TRBD1. The receptor was isolated from a woman younger than 30 in good health. Sequencing was carried out using PBMCs. CDR3 amino acids: CASSGQGTNYGYTF. The DNA of the CDR3 is TGTGCCAGCAGCGGACAGGGGACGAACTATGGCTACACCTTC.